There are a few counts of the clone carrying this TCR beta chain. This sample is drawn from a study of response to subunit inactivated influenza vaccine. TCRdb reanalysed the RT-PCR reads using MiXCR and keeps one entry per CDR3 protein. In the table there are hundreds of thousands of distinct CDR3 sequences, about 17% of which are singletons. Germline lookup yields CDR1 MDHEN and CDR2 SYDVKM. V lost 6 bases, J lost 8 bases, and 16 bases lay in between. The CDR3 runs 14 residues. This specimen consisted of CD4+ T cells sorted from PBMCs, obtained less than 30 months after vaccination. This TCR derives from a man aged 50 to 69 who received an inactivated influenza vaccine. The rearrangement joins TRBV28 to TRBJ1-4; D is unclear. This chain's CDR3 is CASRQEGRKEKLFF. The CDR3 DNA follows: TGTGCCAGCAGACAAGAGGGCAGAAAAGAAAAACTGTTTTTT.